This T cell receptor beta chain emerged from a study of CD8+ T cells in alopecia areata. The CDR3 length is 15 residues. V dropped 4 bases and J dropped 2 bases, with 17 bases sitting between them. Looked up from germline, CDR1 is SQVTM and CDR2 is ANQGSEA. Reverse transcribed after extraction, RNA yielded cDNA as the sequencing template. Only in-frame clones appear in the TCRdb table, and some are missing; sequencing was by immunoSEQ multiplex PCR. Of fewer than 200,000 clones listed, approximately 59% are singletons. This chain joins TRBV29-1 and TRBJ2-5; perhaps TRBD1 as D (6 bases). The receptor was derived from a human donor with alopecia areata. Here the sequenced sample was CD4+ T cells sorted from blood, taken at week 0. The CDR3 region is CSVGPPYRVQETQYF. The CDR3 DNA follows: TGCAGCGTTGGACCCCCCTACAGGGTACAAGAGACCCAGTACTTC.